Listed here is a single TCR beta chain. Its antigen remains unidentified. The data were obtained in a study of cytomegalovirus exposure and HLA in healthy donors. Study-wide results and caveats: Clonal expansion was found to be greater in HLA-associated TCR beta chains than in equally common others in a later analysis. Using the classifier, cytomegalovirus status was reportedly diagnosed with high specificity and sensitivity.

V gave up 5 bases and J gave up 3 bases, with 17 bases separating them. CDR1 and CDR2 (germline): SGHTA, FQGNSA. The CDR3 totals 16 residues. PCR used 60 Vbeta primers and 13 Jbeta primers. Sequencing used immunoSEQ multiplex PCR; TCRdb keeps in-frame clones, though not all of them. This sample has about 140,000 clones; 66% occur once, and the top ten carry around 6.3%. The V gene is TRBV7-2, the J gene TRBJ1-5; possible D gene TRBD1, 6 bases. The material sequenced was PBMCs. The sequence came from a woman in her sixties or seventies in good health and CMV-seronegative. This CDR3 reads CASSPRGGANNQPQHF. The CDR3, as DNA: TGTGCCAGCAGCCCTCGCGGGGGGGCCAACAATCAGCCCCAGCATTTT. Full variable domain (missing parts from reference TRBV7-2 and TRBJ1-5): GAGVSQSPSNKVTEKGKDVELRCDPISGHTALYWYRQSLGQGLEFLIYFQGNSAPDKSGLPSDRFSAERTGGSVSTLTIQRTQQEDSAVYLCASSPRGGANNQPQHFGDGTRLSIL.